This TCR beta chain was captured by sequencing in a study of blood T cell repertoires in COVID-19. Using immunoSEQ multiplex PCR, the repertoire was profiled, and TCRdb retains in-frame clones only, with some absent. The table shows around 480,000 clones, with 87% occurring only once. Germline CDR1 SNHLY, CDR2 FYNNEI. The CDR3 has 15 residues. V lost 8 bases, J lost 4 bases, and 20 bases lay in between. This TCR derives from a woman under 30 who had recovered from COVID-19. Sequencing was performed on PBMCs or T cells enriched from blood (not recorded which). This chain links TRBV2 with TRBJ1-1; D may be TRBD1 (6 bases). The CDR3: CASGEQGTLATEAFF. CDR3 bases: TGTGCCAGCGGAGAACAGGGAACCTTGGCCACTGAAGCTTTCTTT.